One and the same sample provided the 30 T cell receptor beta chains below, sequenced in a study of hypomethylating agent response in myelodysplastic syndrome. Method: immunoSEQ multiplex PCR; TCRdb's copy keeps in-frame clones and lacks some. The sample has about 5,700 clones; approximately 87% are singletons. The specimen comprised bone marrow, sampled before or after starting hypomethylating agent treatment for myelodysplastic syndrome (not recorded which). The receptor source for this set is a human donor with myelodysplastic syndrome.

As DNA, the CDR3 is TGCAGTGCTCCAGCGGACAGTGCTTTCTTT. It codes for CSAPADSAFF. The rearrangement joins TRBV20-1 to TRBJ1-1; D is possibly TRBD1 (6 bases). V was cut by 5 bases and J by 11 bases, with 12 bases left in between. Germline V CDR1 and CDR2: DFQATT, SNEGSKA (reference sequence). This CDR3 has 10 residues.

The V gene is TRBV21-1, the J gene TRBJ1-3; the DNA was not used to check the table's D call, TRBD1. TRBV21-1 is classified as a pseudogene. The CDR3 totals 14 residues. The CDR3 DNA is TGTGCCAGCATCCAACAGGGAGTGGGAAACACCATATATTTT. Amino acids: CASIQQGVGNTIYF.

This chain joins TRBV7-9 and TRBJ2-7; D is possibly TRBD1 (6 bases). Germline V gives CDR1 SEHNR, CDR2 FQNEAQ (reference sequence). The V end lost 4 bases, the J end lost 5 bases, and 21 bases lay between the germline ends. CDR3 length: 16 residues. CDR3 protein: CASSSNPTKTGDEQYF. The CDR3 nucleotides are TGTGCCAGCAGCTCCAATCCGACGAAGACAGGTGACGAGCAGTACTTC.

This chain uses TRBV13 with TRBJ1-1; D remains ambiguous. Germline CDR1 reads PRHDT; CDR2 reads FYEKMQ (reference sequence). With 0 bases removed from V and 2 bases from J, the gap between germline ends came to 4 bases. This CDR3 is 13 amino acids long. Written as DNA, the CDR3 is TGTGCCAGCAGCTTAGGGATTAACACTGAAGCTTTCTTT. Translated: CASSLGINTEAFF.

V and J are TRBV13 and TRBJ2-3; the match to TRBD2 covers 7 bases. The CDR3 loop spans 15 amino acids. Per germline, CDR1 PRHDT and CDR2 FYEKMQ (reference sequence). V trimming: 2 bases; J trimming: 5 bases; junction bases outside the gene matches: 7. CDR3 coding DNA: TGTGCCAGCAGCTTAAGGCAGGGAGGGTTAGATACGCAGTATTTT. Residues: CASSLRQGGLDTQYF.

This sequence joins TRBV5-1 and TRBJ1-2, with D possibly TRBD1 on 5 matching bases. CDR1 SGHRS and CDR2 YFSETQ come from the germline V gene. Trimming pared 0 bases from V and 0 bases from J, leaving 9 bases between. This CDR3 has 15 residues. In DNA form, the CDR3 reads TGCGCCAGCAGCTTGGGGGCAGGGTCTAACTATGGCTACACCTTC. Translated, it gives CASSLGAGSNYGYTF.

The chain is built from TRBV7-9 and TRBJ2-1; TRBD2 might be the D (6 bases). V was clipped by 5 bases and J by 9 bases, with 17 bases between them. CDR1 and CDR2 (germline): SEHNR, FQNEAQ (reference sequence). The CDR3 is 14 amino acids. CDR3: CASSLTGARGEQFF. The CDR3 nucleotides read TGTGCCAGCAGCCTTACCGGGGCGCGGGGTGAGCAGTTCTTC.

The gene calls are TRBV7-9 and TRBJ1-5; no clear D gene. Trimming stripped 3 bases from V and 2 bases from J, with 8 bases between. This CDR3 has 14 residues. CDR1 and CDR2 (germline): SEHNR, FQNEAQ (reference sequence). The CDR3 nucleotides read TGTGCCAGCAGCTTTTCTGGAGGCAATCAGCCCCAGCATTTT. This encodes CASSFSGGNQPQHF. The full variable domain, rest sourced from reference TRBV7-9 and TRBJ1-5, is DTGVSQNPRHKITKRGQNVTFRCDPISEHNRLYWYRQTLGQGPEFLTYFQNEAQLEKSRLLSDRFSAERPKGSFSTLEIQRTEQGDSAMYLCASSFSGGNQPQHFGDGTRLSIL.

V and J are TRBV4-1 and TRBJ1-6, with D unresolved. Germline assignment: CDR1 MGHRA and CDR2 YSYEKL. With 1 base removed from V and 7 bases from J, the gap between germline ends came to 11 bases. The CDR3 is made up of 15 amino acids. The CDR3 region is CASSQGYTLNSPLHF. For the CDR3, the DNA is TGCGCCAGCAGCCAAGGGTACACACTAAATTCACCCCTCCACTTT.

The J gene is TRBJ2-7, the V gene TRBV7-4; the match to TRBD2 covers 7 bases. The germline CDR1 and CDR2 sequences are SGHVT and SQSDAQ. This CDR3 is built from 14 residues. After removal of 1 base from V and 12 bases from J, the junction contained 12 bases not matched to a gene. DNA of the CDR3: TGTGCCAGCAGCTTAGTGCAGGCGGGAGCCTTTCTGTACTTC. Translating gives CASSLVQAGAFLYF.

V usage is TRBV28 and J usage is TRBJ1-1; D is unresolved. Trimming removed 3 bases at V and 2 bases at J, with 10 bases between. This CDR3 comprises 14 residues. The germline V gene encodes CDR1 MDHEN and CDR2 SYDVKM. The chain's CDR3 is CASSFGGANTEAFF. DNA for the CDR3: TGTGCCAGCAGTTTCGGAGGAGCCAACACTGAAGCTTTCTTT.

This clone showed up just a few times. For the CDR3, the DNA is TGCGCCAGCAGCATCGAGGGGCAGTACTTC. Residues: CASSIEGQYF. This chain links TRBV5-1 with TRBJ2-7; possibly TRBD2 for D (5 bases). CDR3 length equals 10 residues. Trimming removed 4 bases at V and 9 bases at J, with 8 bases between. Germline V gene lookup returns CDR1 SGHRS and CDR2 YFSETQ.

The V and J genes are TRBV11-2 and TRBJ1-1, with TRBD1 matching over 7 bases. The CDR3 loop spans 15 amino acids. Germline V lookup: CDR1 SGHAT, CDR2 FQNNGV. The V segment lost 6 bases and the J segment 4 bases; nucleotides outside the gene matches: 11. CDR3 DNA sequence: TGTGCCAGCAGTTTGAGGGGGCGAAGTAGCACTGAAGCTTTCTTT. The encoded protein is CASSLRGRSSTEAFF.

This clone was seen a few times. This chain joins TRBV6-5 and TRBJ1-1; a weak D match, TRBD1 (5 bases). The CDR3 totals 13 residues. From germline, CDR1 is MNHEY and CDR2 SVGAGI. The germline V and J ends were trimmed by 5 bases and 4 bases, with 11 bases remaining between them. The CDR3 is CASSPSGGTEAFF. The CDR3, as DNA: TGTGCCAGCAGTCCGAGTGGGGGCACTGAAGCTTTCTTT.

This clone has just one count. The J gene is TRBJ1-2, the V gene TRBV6-1; a possible D gene is TRBD1 (5 bases). There are 13 residues in the CDR3. CDR1 is MNHNS and CDR2 is SASEGT in the germline V gene. The ends were cut back, 0 bases at V and 5 bases at J, with 7 bases in the middle. In DNA form, the CDR3 reads TGTGCCAGCAGTGAAGCGCACAGGTATGGCTACACCTTC. Protein product: CASSEAHRYGYTF.

The chain links TRBV19 to TRBJ1-6; possibly TRBD1 for D (6 bases). With 3 bases removed from V and 8 bases from J, the gap between germline ends came to 11 bases. The CDR3 has 14 amino acids. Germline CDR1 LNHDA, CDR2 SQIVND (reference sequence). The CDR3 here is CASSIRDTDSPLHF. In DNA, the CDR3 is TGTGCCAGTAGTATCAGGGACACGGATTCACCCCTCCACTTT.

The V gene is TRBV6-1, the J gene TRBJ1-1, with D maybe TRBD1 (5 bases). V dropped 5 bases and J dropped 4 bases, with 11 bases sitting between them. The CDR3 is 13 residues long. Germline-derived CDR1 and CDR2 are MNHNS and SASEGT. CDR3 residues: CASSPSGGTEAFF. The CDR3 DNA follows: TGTGCCAGCAGTCCGAGTGGGGGCACTGAAGCTTTCTTT.

The V and J genes are TRBV4-2 and TRBJ1-3; unclear D gene. CDR3 length: 16 amino acids. Germline CDR1 reads LGHNA; CDR2 reads YNFKEQ. Trimming removed 3 bases at V and 0 bases at J, with 12 bases between. CDR3 bases: TGTGCCAGCAGCCAGGCCAGGTCGAGCTCTGGAAACACCATATATTTT. Translated, it gives CASSQARSSSGNTIYF.

This clone was counted a single time. This chain links TRBV6-6 with TRBJ2-7; TRBD2 might be the D (6 bases). The CDR3 runs to 14 residues. Trimming removed 4 bases at V and 6 bases at J, with 16 bases between. The V gene's germline CDR1 is MNHNY and CDR2 SVGAGI (reference sequence). CDR3 nucleotides: TGTGCCAGCAGTTTTACCGGGACTCCCCTCGAGCAGTACTTC. It yields the protein CASSFTGTPLEQYF.

This chain uses TRBV7-9 with TRBJ1-2; 7 nucleotides align to TRBD1. Germline CDR1 and CDR2: SEHNR and FQNEAQ (reference sequence). This CDR3 is built from 13 residues. The J segment lost 6 bases and the V segment lost 4 bases, leaving 5 bases of the junction unmatched. The CDR3 here is CASSSPGQNGYTF. The CDR3 nucleotides read TGTGCCAGCAGCTCACCGGGACAGAATGGCTACACCTTC.

The V call is TRBV5-1, the J call TRBJ2-5; tentative D call: TRBD1 (6 bases). CDR3 size: 15 residues. Germline CDR1 SGHRS, CDR2 YFSETQ. V lost 0 bases and J 2 bases, leaving 11 bases between the germline ends. CDR3 sequence: CASSLGAGQQETQYF. CDR3 DNA sequence: TGCGCCAGCAGCTTGGGGGCAGGACAGCAAGAGACCCAGTACTTC.

V is TRBV29-1 and J is TRBJ2-5; D is undetermined. The CDR3 has 12 residues. V was shortened by 5 bases and J by 2 bases, with 9 bases between the two germline ends. CDR1 SQVTM and CDR2 ANQGSEA come from the germline V gene. CDR3 bases: TGCAGCGTTATTGGATTACAAGAGACCCAGTACTTC. This translates into CSVIGLQETQYF.

The chain couples TRBV20-1 to TRBJ2-1, with TRBD2 as a possible D gene (5 bases). V lost 3 bases and J 5 bases, leaving 5 bases between the germline ends. The length of the CDR3 is 11 residues. The germline CDR1 and CDR2 sequences are DFQATT and SNEGSKA (reference sequence). The CDR3 sequence is CSASGDNEQFF. The CDR3 DNA sequence: TGCAGTGCTAGCGGGGACAATGAGCAGTTCTTC.

The chain links TRBV7-9 to TRBJ1-4; D may be TRBD1 (5 bases). The length of the CDR3 is 15 residues. The germline V gene has CDR1 SEHNR and CDR2 FQNEAQ (reference sequence). The V end lost 4 bases, the J end lost 7 bases, and 16 bases lay between the germline ends. The CDR3 DNA follows: TGTGCCAGCAGCTCCTCACTCGGGACCGGTGAAAAACTGTTTTTT. This encodes CASSSSLGTGEKLFF.

The chain carries TRBV5-1 and TRBJ2-2, with D hard to call. The CDR3 is 14 residues long. Per germline, CDR1 SGHRS and CDR2 YFSETQ. V lost 2 bases to trimming and J lost 6 bases, with 11 bases between them. The CDR3 DNA sequence: TGCGCCAGCAGCTTTGGGAAATCCCCCGGGGAGCTGTTTTTT. Translating gives CASSFGKSPGELFF.

The chain carries TRBV6-6 and TRBJ1-1; D unclear. Germline V CDR1 and CDR2: MNHNY, SVGAGI (reference sequence). Trimming removed 5 bases at V and 0 bases at J, with 16 bases between. The CDR3 has 16 amino acids. The CDR3 sequence: CASSRRQVNLNTEAFF. As DNA, the CDR3 is TGTGCCAGCAGTAGACGACAAGTAAATTTGAACACTGAAGCTTTCTTT.

This chain links TRBV10-2 with TRBJ1-1; 7 positions agree with TRBD1. The CDR3 contains 16 residues. Germline V gene data show CDR1 as WSHSY and CDR2 as SAAADI. V was pared by 5 bases and J by 1 base, with 10 bases of the junction left unmatched. The CDR3 DNA follows: TGCGCCAGCAGTACATATCCGGGACAGCCGAACACTGAAGCTTTCTTT. This translates into CASSTYPGQPNTEAFF.

This clone was detected only once. This sequence joins TRBV27 and TRBJ2-5; D possibly matches TRBD1 or TRBD2 (5 bases each). TRBJ2-7 explains the end of the DNA better; the J call may be wrong. Germline V gene data show CDR1 as MNHEY and CDR2 as SMNVEV (reference sequence). The CDR3 is 18 residues long. The CDR3 DNA is TGTGCCAGCACCAGAAGGATAGGGGACGACAGACGACCCTACGAGCAGTACTTC. This sequence encodes CASTRRIGDDRRPYEQYF.

This chain uses TRBV29-1 with TRBJ1-2; possibly TRBD1 for D (5 bases). The germline CDR1 and CDR2 sequences are SQVTM and ANQGSEA. CDR3 length: 15 residues. Between the trimmed V and J ends, which lost 1 base and 2 bases, there was a span of 14 bases. The CDR3 DNA is TGCAGCGTTGAAGGGCGGGGACGTGCGAACTATGGCTACACCTTC. Protein product: CSVEGRGRANYGYTF.

In its sample, this clone was seen a few times. The chain has TRBV7-6 and TRBJ2-7; D unclear. Between the trimmed V and J ends, which lost 8 bases and 5 bases, there was a span of 19 bases. This CDR3 is 14 amino acids long. Germline CDR1 reads SGHVS; CDR2 reads FNYEAQ. The CDR3 loop reads CASGPLLKGHEQYF. CDR3 DNA: TGTGCCAGCGGACCCTTATTAAAAGGTCACGAGCAGTACTTC.